The 25 T cell receptor beta chains below come from one sample, sequenced in a study of shared clonotypes between healthy human individuals. Produced via immunoSEQ multiplex PCR; TCRdb's table is partial and in-frame only. The table includes over a million clones, roughly 97% detected once. Input material: naive CD4+ T cells sorted from blood. Subset reported: CD45RA+ positively selected. The receptors come from a man aged 25 to 40 in good health.

This chain links TRBV2 with TRBJ2-5; a possible D gene is TRBD2 (5 bases). This CDR3 contains 14 residues. Looked up from germline, CDR1 is SNHLY and CDR2 is FYNNEI. Trimming took off 0 bases at V and 4 bases at J, with 9 bases between the two ends. The CDR3, as DNA: TGTGCCAGCAGTGAAGCGCTAGGAGGAGAGACCCAGTACTTC. Translation gives CASSEALGGETQYF.

The chain couples TRBV7-9 to TRBJ2-4; no firm D call. Trimming shortened V by 3 bases and J by 2 bases, and 8 bases separated the two germline ends. The CDR3 runs to 14 residues. The germline CDR1 and CDR2 sequences are SEHNR and FQNEAQ (reference sequence). The CDR3: CASSFRVSKNIQYF. CDR3 DNA: TGTGCCAGCAGCTTTCGGGTGTCCAAAAACATTCAGTACTTC.

The J gene is TRBJ2-2, the V gene TRBV5-1; no reliable D call. This CDR3 is built from 15 residues. V gave up 4 bases and J gave up 0 bases, with 10 bases separating them. Per the germline V gene, CDR1 is SGHRS and CDR2 is YFSETQ. CDR3 amino acids: CASSPIGANTGELFF. In DNA, the CDR3 is TGCGCCAGCAGCCCTATCGGAGCGAACACCGGGGAGCTGTTTTTT.

The rearrangement links TRBV6-6 to TRBJ2-3; D not certain. Trimming took 2 bases from V and 2 from J, leaving 11 bases between them. Per the germline V gene, CDR1 is MNHNY and CDR2 is SVGAGI (reference sequence). The CDR3 spans 15 residues. The CDR3 here is CASSYKKSLTDTQYF. The CDR3 coding sequence is TGTGCCAGCAGTTACAAAAAATCACTCACAGATACGCAGTATTTT.

V usage is TRBV5-1 and J usage is TRBJ2-5; D gene ambiguous. In germline, CDR1 is SGHRS, CDR2 YFSETQ. V gave up 2 bases and J gave up 2 bases, with 10 bases separating them. The CDR3 is made up of 14 amino acids. As DNA, the CDR3 is TGCGCCAGCAGCTTCACCGGACCGCAAGAGACCCAGTACTTC. It specifies CASSFTGPQETQYF. Full variable domain (missing parts from reference TRBV5-1 and TRBJ2-5): KAGVTQTPRYLIKTRGQQVTLSCSPISGHRSVSWYQQTPGQGLQFLFEYFSETQRNKGNFPGRFSGRQFSNSRSEMNVSTLELGDSALYLCASSFTGPQETQYFGPGTRLLVL.

This chain connects TRBV19 to TRBJ1-3; D might be TRBD1 (6 bases). V shed 7 bases and J shed 4 bases, with 14 bases lying between them. CDR3 length: 14 amino acids. CDR1 and CDR2 (germline): LNHDA, SQIVND (reference sequence). CDR3 in DNA: TGTGCCAGTACCCAGGGGATATTCGGAAACACCATATATTTT. Protein product: CASTQGIFGNTIYF. The entire variable domain, with the rest obtained from reference TRBV19 and TRBJ1-3, is as follows: DGGITQSPKYLFRKEGQNVTLSCEQNLNHDAMYWYRQDPGQGLRLIYYSQIVNDFQKGDIAEGYSVSREKKESFPLTVTSAQKNPTAFYLCASTQGIFGNTIYFGEGSWLTVV.

Regarding this clone: Other nucleotide sequences from this sample produce the same CDR3. The V call is TRBV7-9, the J call TRBJ1-1, with D possibly being TRBD1 (5 bases). Germline V gene data show CDR1 as SEHNR and CDR2 as FQNEAQ (reference sequence). V was pared by 2 bases and J by 1 base, with 8 bases between. CDR3 length: 14 amino acids. CDR3 DNA sequence: TGTGCCAGCAGCTTACAGGGTAGGAACACTGAAGCTTTCTTT. This translates into CASSLQGRNTEAFF.

The CDR3 nucleotides are TGTGCCAGCAGCGTAGGGGCGGGGGCAGGCGAGCAGTACTTC. Protein: CASSVGAGAGEQYF. V and J are TRBV9 and TRBJ2-7; possible D gene TRBD2, 7 bases. Trimming left V 0 bases short and J 6 bases short, with 13 bases between. The germline CDR1 and CDR2 sequences are SGDLS and YYNGEE. The CDR3 loop spans 14 amino acids.

This sequence joins TRBV6-5 and TRBJ1-5; TRBD1 might be the D (6 bases). The CDR3 loop spans 13 amino acids. Germline V gene data show CDR1 as MNHEY and CDR2 as SVGAGI. Trimming cost V 5 bases and J 6 bases, with 11 bases left between them. The CDR3 spells CASSPGASQPQHF. The CDR3 DNA is TGTGCCAGCAGTCCGGGGGCCAGTCAGCCCCAGCATTTT.

This chain links TRBV7-3 with TRBJ2-1; D remains ambiguous. Germline V gives CDR1 SGHTA, CDR2 FQGTGA. The V end lost 3 bases, the J end lost 2 bases, and 11 bases lay between the germline ends. CDR3 length: 15 amino acids. CDR3 DNA: TGTGCCAGCAGCTTTCTGGGTTCTACCTACAATGAGCAGTTCTTC. It specifies CASSFLGSTYNEQFF.

The gene calls are TRBV29-1 and TRBJ2-3, with 8 bases fitting TRBD2. Germline trimming cut 4 bases from V and 6 bases from J; bases unmatched to any gene: 9. The CDR3 has 14 residues. Per the germline V gene, CDR1 is SQVTM and CDR2 is ANQGSEA. The chain's CDR3 is CSVASAGGADTQYF. CDR3 coding DNA: TGCAGCGTTGCGTCGGCGGGAGGAGCCGATACGCAGTATTTT.

V and J are TRBV6-5 and TRBJ2-5; D uncertain. The CDR3 loop spans 13 amino acids. V was cut by 2 bases and J by 5 bases, with 9 bases left in between. The germline V gene encodes CDR1 MNHEY and CDR2 SVGAGI. The CDR3, as DNA: TGTGCCAGCAGTTACGTAATTCGGGAGACCCAGTACTTC. Protein product: CASSYVIRETQYF.

This chain joins TRBV6-1 and TRBJ2-2, with 9 bases lining up with TRBD2. The V gene's germline CDR1 is MNHNS and CDR2 SASEGT. Trimming took 6 bases from V and 6 from J; bases not matched to a gene: 8. The CDR3 extends over 15 amino acids. The CDR3 DNA reads TGTGCCAGCAGAAATAGCGGGAGTCAATCCGGGGAGCTGTTTTTT. Translating gives CASRNSGSQSGELFF.

The chain employs TRBV2 and TRBJ1-5, with 7 bases fitting TRBD1. Germline loops: CDR1 SNHLY, CDR2 FYNNEI. The junction had 3 bases not matched to a gene; V was cut back by 4 bases and J by 0 bases. The CDR3 length is 15 residues. The CDR3 is CASSGDSNSNQPQHF. In DNA form, the CDR3 reads TGTGCCAGCAGTGGGGACAGTAATAGCAATCAGCCCCAGCATTTT.

The V call is TRBV6-6, the J call TRBJ1-1; 9 bases match TRBD1. Germline V gives CDR1 MNHNY, CDR2 SVGAGI (reference sequence). V shed 2 bases and J 10 bases; nucleotides not matched to a gene: 2. This CDR3 region has 12 residues. CDR3 region: CASSYGQGLAFF. CDR3 in DNA: TGTGCCAGCAGTTACGGACAGGGGTTAGCTTTCTTT.

The chain links TRBV6-6 to TRBJ1-5; D may be TRBD1 (5 bases). There are 16 residues in the CDR3. Germline V gene data show CDR1 as MNHNY and CDR2 as SVGAGI (reference sequence). The V gene lost 5 bases and the J gene lost 2 bases, with 16 bases spanning the gap. Written as DNA, the CDR3 is TGTGCCAGCAGTCCCACTTGGGGGTCGCGCAATCAGCCCCAGCATTTT. It encodes CASSPTWGSRNQPQHF.

This sequence joins TRBV9 and TRBJ2-7; no reliable D call. The germline V gene encodes CDR1 SGDLS and CDR2 YYNGEE. The CDR3 extends over 13 amino acids. V shed 4 bases and J shed 3 bases, with 11 bases lying between them. The CDR3 loop is CASSPNGYYEQYF. The CDR3 bases are TGTGCCAGCAGCCCCAACGGGTACTACGAGCAGTACTTC.

V usage is TRBV18 and J usage is TRBJ1-2, with a weak D call TRBD1 (6 bases). V gave up 3 bases and J gave up 0 bases, with 14 bases separating them. This CDR3 has 16 residues. Germline V gene data show CDR1 as KGHSH and CDR2 as LQKENI. The CDR3 DNA reads as TGTGCCAGCTCACCGTCTCAGGGGAGAGCTAACTATGGCTACACCTTC. This sequence encodes CASSPSQGRANYGYTF.

The chain couples TRBV7-3 to TRBJ2-1; D may be TRBD2 (6 bases). The CDR3 is 12 amino acids. V lost 3 bases to trimming and J lost 9 bases, with 9 bases between them. Germline V gene lookup returns CDR1 SGHTA and CDR2 FQGTGA. DNA of the CDR3: TGTGCCAGCAGCTTCATGGGAGGTGAGCAGTTCTTC. Protein product: CASSFMGGEQFF.

The V gene is TRBV9, the J gene TRBJ2-7; TRBD1 might be the D (5 bases). CDR1 and CDR2 from the germline V gene are SGDLS and YYNGEE. V lost 0 bases, J lost 3 bases, and 13 bases lay in between. The CDR3 is 15 residues long. The CDR3, as DNA: TGTGCCAGCAGCGTAGCAGGGTTTGGAGTCTACGAGCAGTACTTC. Protein: CASSVAGFGVYEQYF.

The rearrangement links TRBV9 to TRBJ2-3; 9 positions agree with TRBD2. The CDR3 runs to 16 residues. The germline V gene encodes CDR1 SGDLS and CDR2 YYNGEE. V gave up 0 bases and J gave up 4 bases; unmatched junction bases: 6. In DNA form, the CDR3 reads TGTGCCAGCAGCGTAGCTGCGGGAGGGCGCGCAGATACGCAGTATTTT. It is translated as CASSVAAGGRADTQYF.

In nucleotides, the CDR3 is TGTGCCAGCAGCTTAGCGTATGGGTTTAGCACTAATGAAAAACTGTTTTTT. Translation gives CASSLAYGFSTNEKLFF. The chain recombines TRBV11-2 with TRBJ1-4; unclear D gene. This CDR3 region has 17 residues. Trimming removed 1 base from V and 2 bases from J, with 14 bases in between. CDR1 and CDR2 from the germline V gene are SGHAT and FQNNGV.

J is TRBJ2-3 and V is TRBV4-3; D is unclear. The CDR3 has 13 residues. Germline CDR1 is LGHNA and CDR2 is YSLEER. The V gene lost 4 bases and the J gene lost 4 bases, with 9 bases spanning the gap. The CDR3 DNA is TGCGCCAGCAGCCGGGGAAAAGCAGATACGCAGTATTTT. This codes for CASSRGKADTQYF.

The chain links TRBV5-1 to TRBJ2-2; 7 bases align to TRBD1. J gave up 7 bases and V 0 bases, and 3 bases lay outside the gene matches. CDR1 and CDR2 from the germline V gene are SGHRS and YFSETQ. The CDR3 totals 14 residues. Here the CDR3 DNA reads TGCGCCAGCAGCTTGGTGACAGGGAGCGGGGAGCTGTTTTTT. Translating gives CASSLVTGSGELFF. The entire variable domain, with the rest obtained from reference TRBV5-1 and TRBJ2-2, is as follows: KAGVTQTPRYLIKTRGQQVTLSCSPISGHRSVSWYQQTPGQGLQFLFEYFSETQRNKGNFPGRFSGRQFSNSRSEMNVSTLELGDSALYLCASSLVTGSGELFFGEGSRLTVL.

The V gene is TRBV5-5, the J gene TRBJ2-6; D is unresolved. CDR1 is SGHKS, CDR2 YYEKEE, per germline (reference sequence). This CDR3 region has 18 residues. With 2 bases removed from V and 2 bases from J, the gap between germline ends came to 17 bases. The chain's CDR3 is CASSFIHYPVAGANVLTF. The CDR3 DNA reads TGTGCCAGCAGCTTTATTCATTATCCAGTTGCTGGGGCCAACGTCCTGACTTTC.